This T cell receptor (beta chain) was recovered during a study of cytomegalovirus exposure and HLA in healthy donors. Study-wide points: Most TCR beta V segments were productive about 87% or about 30% of the time in an earlier analysis. CMV serostatus was the sole immune exposure data available.

The primer mix had 60 Vbeta and 13 Jbeta primers. In the original workflow: Later reanalysis found approximately 76 million unique TCR beta chains, about 11 million of them shared. Clones were read by immunoSEQ multiplex PCR, and TCRdb kept only the in-frame ones, dropping some. The DNA was the basis for D and trimming; V, J and clone size are from that table. This repertoire comprises around 100,000 clones; its ten largest clones make up around 7%. About this clone itself: Its antigen is not known.

Per the germline V gene, CDR1 is SQVTM and CDR2 is ANQGSEA. J gave up 7 bases and V 3 bases, and 9 bases lay outside the gene matches. The CDR3 loop spans 15 amino acids. Sequenced sample: PBMCs. The V call is TRBV29-1, the J call TRBJ2-2; TRBD1 matches 9 bases. The sequence was collected from a man between 40 and 49 years old in good health and CMV-seropositive. The CDR3 DNA is TGCAGCGTTGAGAGTGGAGGACAGGGGATCGGGGAGCTGTTTTTT. The encoded protein is CSVESGGQGIGELFF.